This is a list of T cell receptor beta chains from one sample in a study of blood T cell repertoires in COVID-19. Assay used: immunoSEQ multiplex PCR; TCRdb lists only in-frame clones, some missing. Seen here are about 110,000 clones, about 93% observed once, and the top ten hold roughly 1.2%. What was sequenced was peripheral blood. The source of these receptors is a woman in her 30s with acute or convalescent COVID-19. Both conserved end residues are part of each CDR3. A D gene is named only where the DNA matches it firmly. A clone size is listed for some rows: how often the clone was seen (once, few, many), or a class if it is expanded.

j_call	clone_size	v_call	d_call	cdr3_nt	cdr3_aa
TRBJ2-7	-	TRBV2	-	TGTGCCAGCCGGAGGGGGCCAGGGGAGTACTTC	CASRRGPGEYF
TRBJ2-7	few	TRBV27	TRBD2	TGTGCCAGCAGTTTAATCAGGACTAGCGGCTACTACGAGCAGTACTTC	CASSLIRTSGYYEQYF
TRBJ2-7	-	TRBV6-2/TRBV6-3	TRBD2	TGTGCCAGCAGCCCGAGGACTAGCGGGAATGAGCAGTACTTC	CASSPRTSGNEQYF
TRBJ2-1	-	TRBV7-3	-	TGTGCCAGCAGCTTAACGTCTCTAGTCCCGACCTACAATGAGCAGTTCTTC	CASSLTSLVPTYNEQFF
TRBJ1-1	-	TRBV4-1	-	TGCGCCAGCAGCCACCCCACAGGGAACACTGAAGCTTTCTTT	CASSHPTGNTEAFF
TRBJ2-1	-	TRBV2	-	TGTGCCAGCAGTGGACAGGTTGTTGGCAATGAGCAGTTCTTC	CASSGQVVGNEQFF
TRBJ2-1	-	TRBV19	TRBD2	TGTGCCAGTAAGGTTGGCGGGAGTGCTGAGCAGTTCTTC	CASKVGGSAEQFF
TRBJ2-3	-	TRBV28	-	TGTGCCAGCAGTTCTGTAGATACGCAGTATTTT	CASSSVDTQYF
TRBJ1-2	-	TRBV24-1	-	TGTGCCACCAGTGGCCAGGATGGCTACACCTTC	CATSGQDGYTF
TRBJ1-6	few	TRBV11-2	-	TGTGCCAGCTCGACAGTAAATTCACCCCTCCACTTT	CASSTVNSPLHF
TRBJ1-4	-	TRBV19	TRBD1	TGTGCCACCCTGGACAGGGGCCTTTCGGGTGAAAAACTGTTTTTT	CATLDRGLSGEKLFF
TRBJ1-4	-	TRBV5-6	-	TGTGCCAGCAGCTGGGACGGGAGTTTGGCTAATGAAAAACTGTTTTTT	CASSWDGSLANEKLFF
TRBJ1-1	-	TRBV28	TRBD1	TGTGCCAGCAGTCTGGCAGGACAGGGGAACACTGAAGCTTTCTTT	CASSLAGQGNTEAFF
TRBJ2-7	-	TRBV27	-	TGTGCCAGCAGGGGACGGCGGGAAGTACCCTACGAGCAGTACTTC	CASRGRREVPYEQYF
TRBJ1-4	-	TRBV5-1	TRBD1	TGCGCCAGCAGCCTGGGACAGTCTAATGAAAAACTGTTTTTT	CASSLGQSNEKLFF
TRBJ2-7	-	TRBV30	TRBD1	TGTGCCTGGACCCCATTCTCCGGGACAGGATACGAGCAGTACTTC	CAWTPFSGTGYEQYF
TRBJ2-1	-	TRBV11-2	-	TGTGCCAGCAAACACTATCACAGGGAAGGTGAGCAGTTCTTC	CASKHYHREGEQFF
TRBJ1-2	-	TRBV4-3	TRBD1	TGCGCCAGCAGCCAAGAAAGAGGGCAGGGGGCCAGCTACACCTTC	CASSQERGQGASYTF
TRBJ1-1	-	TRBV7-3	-	TGTGCCAGCAGCTCGGAGGGTTCCACTGAAGCTTTCTTT	CASSSEGSTEAFF
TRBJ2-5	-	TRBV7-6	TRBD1	TGTGCCAGCAGCACCGGGACAGGGATATTACAAGAGACCCAGTACTTC	CASSTGTGILQETQYF
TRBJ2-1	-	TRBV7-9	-	TGTGCCAGCACCCGGGGGACCGATCGGGGCAATGAGCAGTTCTTC	CASTRGTDRGNEQFF
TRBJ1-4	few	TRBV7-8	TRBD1	TGTGCCAGCAGCTCTCTGACAGGGATCGGGGAAAAACTGTTTTTT	CASSSLTGIGEKLFF
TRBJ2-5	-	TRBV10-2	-	TGCGCCAGCAGTGAGCAGGGTCCCGGGGAGACCCAGTACTTC	CASSEQGPGETQYF
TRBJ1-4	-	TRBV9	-	TGTGCCAGCAGCCCGCAAGCCTCACGGGAAAATGAAAAACTGTTTTTT	CASSPQASRENEKLFF
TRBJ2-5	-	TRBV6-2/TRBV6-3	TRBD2	TGTGCCAGCAGTCACCCGCCGATATTCTCTAGCGGAGAGGGGGAGACCCAGTACTTC	CASSHPPIFSSGEGETQYF
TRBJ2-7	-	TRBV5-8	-	TGTGCCAGCAGCTTGGATGGCCAAACCTACGAGCAGTACTTC	CASSLDGQTYEQYF
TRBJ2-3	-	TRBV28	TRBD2	TGTGCCAGCAGTACCCGGGGGGGCCAGGAAGATACGCAGTATTTT	CASSTRGGQEDTQYF
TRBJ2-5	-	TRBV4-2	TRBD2	TGTGCCAGCAGCCAAGTTTGGGGGACTAGCGGGGTGGGAGAGACCCAGTACTTC	CASSQVWGTSGVGETQYF
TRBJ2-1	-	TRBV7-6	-	TGTGCCAGCAGCCGGACACACCAATATAACAATGAGCAGTTCTTC	CASSRTHQYNNEQFF
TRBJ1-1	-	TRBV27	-	TGTGCCAGCAGTTTAGCCGGGGGAACTGAAGCTTTCTTT	CASSLAGGTEAFF
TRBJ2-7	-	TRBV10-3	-	TGTGCCACAACCCTCGCCGGGGACTCCTACGAGCAGTACTTC	CATTLAGDSYEQYF
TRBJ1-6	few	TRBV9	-	TGTGCCAGCAGCGTAGTAGAGGGTAATTCACCCCTCCACTTT	CASSVVEGNSPLHF
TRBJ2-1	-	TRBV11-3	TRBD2	TGTGCCAGCGAGAGGCTAGCGGGGTACAATGAGCAGTTCTTC	CASERLAGYNEQFF
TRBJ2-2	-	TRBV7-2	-	TGTGCCAGCAGCTCTTACTCCCTGCCCAGCGGGAACACCGGGGAGCTGTTTTTT	CASSSYSLPSGNTGELFF
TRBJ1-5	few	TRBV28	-	TGTGCCAGCAGCCCAGGGGAGTCTCATCAGCCCCAGCATTTT	CASSPGESHQPQHF
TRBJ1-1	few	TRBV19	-	TGTGCCAGTAGTATTGGCGGGGCTGAAGCTTTCTTT	CASSIGGAEAFF
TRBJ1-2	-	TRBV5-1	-	TGCGCCAGCAGCTCAACAGGGCCCCCTAACTATGGCTACACCTTC	CASSSTGPPNYGYTF
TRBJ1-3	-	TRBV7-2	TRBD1	TGTGCCAGCAGCGGGGGGACAGGGGCTGGAAACACCATATATTTT	CASSGGTGAGNTIYF
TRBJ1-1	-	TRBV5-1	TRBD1	TGCGCCAGCAGCTTTACAGGGGGCGCAGCTTTCTTT	CASSFTGGAAFF
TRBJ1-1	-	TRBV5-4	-	TGTGCCAGCAGCACCCGCGTAAAGACTGAAGCTTTCTTT	CASSTRVKTEAFF
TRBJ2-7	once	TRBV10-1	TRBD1	TGCGCCAGCAGTGAGTCGACAGGGGCCGCCTACGAGCAGTACTTC	CASSESTGAAYEQYF
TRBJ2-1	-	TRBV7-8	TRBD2	TGTGCCAGCAGCTTAGAGGGCGGGGGGGCCTCTAATGAGCAGTTCTTC	CASSLEGGGASNEQFF
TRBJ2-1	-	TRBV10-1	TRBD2	TGCGCCAACCGCCATCGTGATCGCGGGGGGAAGAGCTCCTACAATGAGCAGTTCTTC	CANRHRDRGGKSSYNEQFF
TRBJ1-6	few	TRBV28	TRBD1	TGTGCCAGCGGGGACAGGGTTTCCTATAATTCACCCCTCCACTTT	CASGDRVSYNSPLHF
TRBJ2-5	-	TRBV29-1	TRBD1	TGCAGCGTTGGGAATGGACAGGGTGAGACCCAGTACTTC	CSVGNGQGETQYF
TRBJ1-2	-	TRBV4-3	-	TGCGCCAGCAGCCAGGGGACTCTGGGCTATGGCTACACCTTC	CASSQGTLGYGYTF
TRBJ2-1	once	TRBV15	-	TGTGCCACCAGCAGAGATAGAGGAGGTAAATCTCATGAGCAGTTCTTC	CATSRDRGGKSHEQFF
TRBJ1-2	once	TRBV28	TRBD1	TGTGCCAGCAGTTTGTGGGACAGGGACGGCTACACCTTC	CASSLWDRDGYTF
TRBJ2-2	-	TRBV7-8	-	TGTGCCAGCAGCTTATCCCATCCCGGGGAGCTGTTTTTT	CASSLSHPGELFF
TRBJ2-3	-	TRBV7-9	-	TGTGCCAGCAGCTTACAGGGATCCACAGATACGCAGTATTTT	CASSLQGSTDTQYF
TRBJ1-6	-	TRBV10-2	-	TGCGCCAGCAGTGAAGGGGCGACCTATAATTCACCCCTCCACTTT	CASSEGATYNSPLHF
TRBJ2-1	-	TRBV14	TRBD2	TGTGCCAGCAGCCAAGGTCCCTTCGGGACTAATCACCATGAGCAGTTCTTC	CASSQGPFGTNHHEQFF
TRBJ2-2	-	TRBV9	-	TGTGCCAGCAGCGTAGTGTTAGGGGGAAGGAACACCGGGGAGCTGTTTTTT	CASSVVLGGRNTGELFF
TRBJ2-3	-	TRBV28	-	TGTGCCAGCAGTTTTATCTATACTAGCACAGATACGCAGTATTTT	CASSFIYTSTDTQYF